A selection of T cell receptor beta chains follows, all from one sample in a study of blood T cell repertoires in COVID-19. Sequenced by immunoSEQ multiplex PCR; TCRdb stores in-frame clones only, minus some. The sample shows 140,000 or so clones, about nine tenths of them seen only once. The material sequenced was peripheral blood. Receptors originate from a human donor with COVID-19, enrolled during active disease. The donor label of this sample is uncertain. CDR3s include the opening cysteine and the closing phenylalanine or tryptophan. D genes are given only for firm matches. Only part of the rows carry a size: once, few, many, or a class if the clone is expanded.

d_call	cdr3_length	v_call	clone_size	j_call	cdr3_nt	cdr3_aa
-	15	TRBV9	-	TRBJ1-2	TGTGCCAGCAGCGTAGGCCCCGCGGGATACGGCGGCTACACCTTC	CASSVGPAGYGGYTF
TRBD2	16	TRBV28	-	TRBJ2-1	TGTGCCAGCAGTTACGTTAGCATGGGGGGGGGCAATGAGCAGTTCTTC	CASSYVSMGGGNEQFF
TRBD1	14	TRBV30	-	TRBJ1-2	TGTGCCTGGAGTGAACGGGACAGGAACTATGGCTACACCTTC	CAWSERDRNYGYTF
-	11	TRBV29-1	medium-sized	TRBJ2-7	TGCAGCGTGGGGGCCAGGAACGAGCAGTACTTC	CSVGARNEQYF
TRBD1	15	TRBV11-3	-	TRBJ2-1	TGTGCCAGCAGCTTGGAACAGGGGGCGCGACGTGAGCAGTTCTTC	CASSLEQGARREQFF
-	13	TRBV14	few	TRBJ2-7	TGTGCCAGCAGCCAAGACACCGGGTGGGAGCAGTACTTC	CASSQDTGWEQYF
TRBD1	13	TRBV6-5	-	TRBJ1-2	TGTGCCAGCAGACCCGACAGGGACTATGGCTACACCTTC	CASRPDRDYGYTF
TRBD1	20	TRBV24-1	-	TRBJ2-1	TGTGCCACCAGTGATTCTAAAAACCGGGACAGGGGTCGGGATAACAATGAGCAGTTCTTC	CATSDSKNRDRGRDNNEQFF
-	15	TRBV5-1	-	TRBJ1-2	TGCGCCAGCAGCTTGATTGGGTTAGGGGACTATGGCTACACCTTC	CASSLIGLGDYGYTF
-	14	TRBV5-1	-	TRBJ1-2	TGCGCCAGCAGCTTGAGGGGTCTTGGCTATGGCTACACCTTC	CASSLRGLGYGYTF
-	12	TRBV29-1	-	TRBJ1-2	TGCAGCGTTTGGACTGGAAACTATGGCTACACCTTC	CSVWTGNYGYTF
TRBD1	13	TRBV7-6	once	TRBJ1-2	TGTGCCAGCAGCCTTGACAGGGGGGGAGGCTACACCTTC	CASSLDRGGGYTF
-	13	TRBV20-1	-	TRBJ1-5	TGCAGTGCTAGTGGCGGGGGAAATCAGCCCCAGCATTTT	CSASGGGNQPQHF
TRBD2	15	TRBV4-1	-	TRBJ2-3	TGCGCCAGCAGCCTCCGGGGGGGCAACACAGATACGCAGTATTTT	CASSLRGGNTDTQYF
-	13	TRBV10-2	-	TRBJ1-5	TGCGCCAGCGGACAGTCGGGCAATCAGCCCCAGCATTTT	CASGQSGNQPQHF
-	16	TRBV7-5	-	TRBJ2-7	TGTGTCAGAAGGCGTCTAGCGCAGAATCCAAGCTACGAGCAGTACTTC	CVRRRLAQNPSYEQYF
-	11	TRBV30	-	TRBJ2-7	TGTGCCTGGAGTATTAACTACGAGCAGTACTTC	CAWSINYEQYF
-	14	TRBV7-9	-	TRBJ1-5	TGTGCCAGCAGCTTGAAGGGTGCAGGGCAGCCCCAGCATTTT	CASSLKGAGQPQHF
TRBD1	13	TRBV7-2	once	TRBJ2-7	TGTGCCAGCAGCTTGGGACAGGGGAACGAGCAGTACTTC	CASSLGQGNEQYF
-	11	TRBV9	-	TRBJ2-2	TGTGCCAGCAGCGTCGGCGGGGAGCTGTTTTTT	CASSVGGELFF
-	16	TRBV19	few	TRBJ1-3	TGTGCCAGTACCCCCTTCGTGGGGAGCTCTGGAAACACCATATATTTT	CASTPFVGSSGNTIYF
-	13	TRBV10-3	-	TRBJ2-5	TGTGCCATCAGAGAGACAGACCAAGAGACCCAGTACTTC	CAIRETDQETQYF
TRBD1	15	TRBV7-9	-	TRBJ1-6	TGTGCCAGCAGCAGAACCGGGACAGGGAATTCACCCCTCCACTTT	CASSRTGTGNSPLHF
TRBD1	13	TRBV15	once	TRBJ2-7	TGTGCCACCAGCAGCCGCAGGGGGCACGAGCAGTACTTC	CATSSRRGHEQYF
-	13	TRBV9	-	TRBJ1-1	TGTGCCAGCAGCGCAGGGGACACCCAGAAAGCTTTCTTT	CASSAGDTQKAFF
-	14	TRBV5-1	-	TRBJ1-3	TGCGCCAGCAGCAGAGACAGCTCTGGAAACACCATATATTTT	CASSRDSSGNTIYF
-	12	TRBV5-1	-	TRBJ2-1	TGCGCCAGCGGCCGGGGGAACAATGAGCAGTTCTTC	CASGRGNNEQFF
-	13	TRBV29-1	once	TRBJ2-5	TGCAGCGTTAAACGAACATCCCAAGAGACCCAGTACTTC	CSVKRTSQETQYF
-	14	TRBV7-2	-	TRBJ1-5	TGTGCCAGCAGCTTCACCGGGTCCGAGCGGCCCCAGCATTTT	CASSFTGSERPQHF
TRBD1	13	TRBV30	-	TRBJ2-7	TGTGCCTGGAGTCAAGACAGGGCAGGGGAGCAGTACTTC	CAWSQDRAGEQYF
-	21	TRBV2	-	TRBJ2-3	TGTGCCAGCAGTGAAGCGGGAACCCGGAAAGGGGACTCAAAGTACACAGATACGCAGTATTTT	CASSEAGTRKGDSKYTDTQYF
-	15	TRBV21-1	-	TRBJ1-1	TGTGCCAGCAGCCCGGTCCAAGGGGAAAACACTGAAGCTTTCTTT	CASSPVQGENTEAFF
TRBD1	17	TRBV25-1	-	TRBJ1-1	TGTGCCAGCAGTGAACTGTCCGGGACAGGGCGGGGGACTGAAGCTTTCTTT	CASSELSGTGRGTEAFF
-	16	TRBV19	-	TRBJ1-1	TGTGCCTCCCGGAAGGGTTTCGGGGGGATGAACACTGAAGCTTTCTTT	CASRKGFGGMNTEAFF
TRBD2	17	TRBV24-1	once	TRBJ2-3	TGTGCCACCAGTGATGCCCTTCTAGCGGGAGTCACAGATACGCAGTATTTT	CATSDALLAGVTDTQYF
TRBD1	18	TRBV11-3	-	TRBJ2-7	TGTGCCAGCAGCTTAAGGATAGGGACCCGACAGGGGTCGTACGAGCAGTACTTC	CASSLRIGTRQGSYEQYF
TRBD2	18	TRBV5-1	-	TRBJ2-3	TGCGCCAGCAGCCCCGCCCCCCTCGGACTAGAAGGGAGAGATACGCAGTATTTT	CASSPAPLGLEGRDTQYF
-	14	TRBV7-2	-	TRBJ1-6	TGTGCCAGCAGCCCTCATGCGGGAGAAGAACCCCTCCACTTT	CASSPHAGEEPLHF
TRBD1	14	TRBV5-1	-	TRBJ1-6	TGCGCCAGCAGCATGGACAGGGTATTTTCACCCCTCCACTTT	CASSMDRVFSPLHF
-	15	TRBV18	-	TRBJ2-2	TGTGCCAGCTCACCACCTTCCGGGGAGGACGGGGAGCTGTTTTTT	CASSPPSGEDGELFF